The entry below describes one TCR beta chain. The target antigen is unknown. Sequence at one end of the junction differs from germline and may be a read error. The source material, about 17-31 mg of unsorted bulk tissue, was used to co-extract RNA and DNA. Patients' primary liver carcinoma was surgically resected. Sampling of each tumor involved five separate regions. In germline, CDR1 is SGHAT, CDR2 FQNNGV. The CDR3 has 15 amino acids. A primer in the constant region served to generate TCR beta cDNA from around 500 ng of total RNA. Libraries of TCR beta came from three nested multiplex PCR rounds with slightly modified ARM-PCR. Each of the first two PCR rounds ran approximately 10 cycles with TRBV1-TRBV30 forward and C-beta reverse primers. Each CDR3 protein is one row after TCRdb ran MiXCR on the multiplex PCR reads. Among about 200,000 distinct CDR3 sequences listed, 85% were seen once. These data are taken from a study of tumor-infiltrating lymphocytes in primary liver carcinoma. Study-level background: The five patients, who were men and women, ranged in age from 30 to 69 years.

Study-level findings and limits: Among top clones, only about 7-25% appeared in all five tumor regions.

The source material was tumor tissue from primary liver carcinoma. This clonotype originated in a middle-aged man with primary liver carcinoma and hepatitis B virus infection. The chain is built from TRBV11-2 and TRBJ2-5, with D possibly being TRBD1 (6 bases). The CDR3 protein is CASSPRSASGVTQYF. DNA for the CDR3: TGTGCAAGCAGCCCCCGGTCCGCCTCAGGGGTGACCCAGTACTTC.